This T cell receptor (beta chain) was captured in a study of cytomegalovirus exposure and HLA in healthy donors (dated by TCRdb to about 2017). In the study overall: According to a later analysis, one platform produced both the 120 validation repertoires and the approximately 600 repertoires of the first cohort. The study was designed to test whether signatures of past pathogen exposure could be identified by cataloging public T cell receptors. A separate validation cohort of 100 to 150 different subjects was used in addition to the roughly 640-subject first cohort. To predict cytomegalovirus infection status, the study combined high-throughput TCR immunosequencing, statistical association of individual TCRs with disease status, and machine learning.

The library was made by the immunoSEQ multiplex PCR assay. Under the source paper's analysis protocol: To diagnose cytomegalovirus status from the catalog of TCR beta chain sequences, a statistical classification framework was built. TCRdb provides this immuneACCESS table in a form limited to in-frame rearrangements. Some clones are lacking; in checked studies, under half of them reflect an unresolved V gene, and why the rest are absent is not known. V, J and clone size reflect that table, while D and trimming were determined from the DNA. The sample data list some 180,000 clones, and around nine tenths of these were observed just once. The ten largest clones represent 7.2% of the sample. Concerning this clone itself: Its specific antigen is unknown. One base away there is no much larger clone; base qualities are not given.

General conclusions and limits of the study: The study listed 164 TCR beta chains as associated with cytomegalovirus. Of the cluster scores, 85% to 95% were above 0 in a later analysis, which found that TCRs clustered in the first cohort also tended to co-occur in the 95 to 150 validation repertoires. The authors suggested that the approach could potentially be extended to other disease states and immunological phenotypes. Three of the identified cytomegalovirus-associated TCR beta chains were confirmed in vitro to be specific for cytomegalovirus antigens. While some public TCRs were present in many individuals, most TCR sequences turned up only very rarely across donors. The validation cohort had no HLA typing available for a later analysis, so co-occurrence within that cohort was assessed over all 120 or so repertoires. In both the original and validation cohorts, the classifier was reported to diagnose cytomegalovirus status with high specificity and sensitivity.

The donors were included in the validation cohort of some 120 subjects, a group kept apart from the approximately 670-subject first cohort. The germline V gene (reference sequence) yields MNHEY for CDR1 and SMNVEV for CDR2. The junction shows trimming of 7 bases on V and 7 bases on J, plus 17 bases between the germline ends. The CDR3, from cysteine to phenylalanine, totals 13 residues. Just the 39-base CDR3 DNA is kept, in frame starting at base 1. The source material was PBMCs. The TCR comes from a man aged 25-40 years in good health and CMV-seropositive. In this chain, TRBV27 is recombined with TRBJ2-7; a confident D gene designation cannot be given. For the CDR3, the sequence is CASKPPHKLEQYF. DNA sequence: TGTGCCAGCAAGCCCCCCCACAAGCTGGAGCAGTACTTC.